Listed below are T cell receptor beta chains from one sample, sequenced in a study of shared clonotypes between healthy human individuals. The repertoire was sequenced with immunoSEQ multiplex PCR; TCRdb's copy has only in-frame clones and lacks some. The sample comprises roughly 500,000 clones, 90% to 96% of which are singletons, and less than 0.06% rests with the top ten. The sequenced sample consisted of naive CD4+ T cells sorted from blood. These receptors all come from a woman in her twenties or thirties in good health. CDR3s include the opening cysteine and the closing phenylalanine or tryptophan. Each record gives: clone size, V gene, J gene, D gene, CDR3 protein, CDR3 DNA. D genes are given only for firm matches. Clone size is stated in some rows and not others, as once, few, many or a class when expanded.

>NA|TRBV11-2|TRBJ2-7|NA
CASSTHGTVYEQYF
TGTGCCAGCAGCACCCACGGAACAGTTTACGAGCAGTACTTC
>NA|TRBV19|TRBJ2-5|NA
CASSSGMEKQYF
TGTGCCAGTAGTAGCGGCATGGAGAAGCAGTACTTC
>once|TRBV28|TRBJ2-7|TRBD1
CASSPLPDRDRIRF
TGTGCCAGCAGTCCACTCCCCGACCGGGACAGGATTCGCTTC
>NA|TRBV7-3|TRBJ2-3|TRBD2
CASSRRLAGVSADTQYF
TGTGCCAGCAGCCGCCGACTAGCGGGAGTTTCGGCAGATACGCAGTATTTT
>NA|TRBV28|TRBJ1-1|TRBD1
CASWRQGQWTEAFF
TGTGCCAGCTGGAGACAGGGCCAATGGACTGAAGCTTTCTTT
>NA|TRBV11-3|TRBJ2-1|TRBD2
CASSGTSGRTYNEQFF
TGTGCCAGCAGCGGGACTAGCGGGCGCACCTACAATGAGCAGTTCTTC
>NA|TRBV5-1|TRBJ2-3|TRBD2
CASTNQRGGTDTQYF
TGCGCCAGCACAAATCAGCGGGGGGGCACAGATACGCAGTATTTT
>NA|TRBV6-1|TRBJ2-7|NA
CASSEQGYEQYF
TGTGCCAGCAGTGAACAGGGGTACGAGCAGTACTTC
>NA|TRBV13|TRBJ2-7|TRBD1
CASSSTGTGVYEQYF
TGTGCCAGCAGCTCCACCGGGACAGGGGTGTACGAGCAGTACTTC
>NA|TRBV4-2|TRBJ2-2|NA
CASSQRDVANTGELFF
TGTGCCAGCAGCCAACGCGACGTCGCGAACACCGGGGAGCTGTTTTTT
>NA|TRBV11-2|TRBJ1-1|TRBD1
CASTPGGSSTEAFF
TGTGCCAGCACCCCAGGGGGGTCAAGCACTGAAGCTTTCTTT
>NA|TRBV6-6|TRBJ1-5|TRBD1
CASARDTGVKQPQHF
TGTGCCAGCGCCCGAGACACAGGGGTGAAACAGCCCCAGCATTTT
>NA|TRBV5-1|TRBJ2-1|TRBD2
CASSSSGTSGYNEQFF
TGCGCCAGCAGCTCCTCCGGGACTAGCGGATACAATGAGCAGTTCTTC
>NA|TRBV7-8|TRBJ2-7|TRBD2
CASSPRAGGIYEQYF
TGTGCCAGCAGCCCACGGGCGGGAGGTATCTACGAGCAGTACTTC
>NA|TRBV28|TRBJ1-2|NA
CASGSGVRAWGYTF
TGTGCCAGCGGTAGCGGGGTGAGGGCGTGGGGCTACACCTTC
>NA|TRBV12-5|TRBJ2-1|NA
CASASYNEQFF
TGTGCTAGTGCCTCCTACAATGAGCAGTTCTTC
>NA|TRBV5-5|TRBJ1-2|TRBD1
CASRPGQAAGYTF
TGTGCCAGCAGACCGGGACAGGCTGCGGGCTACACCTTC
>NA|TRBV19|TRBJ1-5|NA
CASKGRAARGQPQHF
TGTGCCAGTAAAGGGAGGGCCGCCCGGGGTCAGCCCCAGCATTTT
>NA|TRBV15|TRBJ1-5|NA
CATSIDRASNQPQHF
TGTGCCACCAGCATAGACAGAGCTAGCAATCAGCCCCAGCATTTT
>NA|TRBV28|TRBJ2-7|TRBD1
CASSTGQIPHEQYF
TGTGCCAGCAGTACGGGACAGATCCCCCACGAGCAGTACTTC